Sequencing of this T cell receptor beta chain was carried out in a study of response to subunit inactivated influenza vaccine. TCRdb reprocessed the RT-PCR reads via MiXCR and lists one record per CDR3 protein. The table has around 850,000 distinct CDR3 sequences, about 18% seen once; the top ten hold under 13%. J lost 2 bases, V lost 2 bases, and 5 bases had no gene match. The CDR3 is 16 amino acids. Per the germline V gene, CDR1 is MNHNS and CDR2 is SASEGT. The specimen comprised PBMCs from blood, sampled 5 days after vaccination. This chain links TRBV6-1 with TRBJ2-1, with TRBD2 identical over 8 bases. The TCR sequence derives from a man over 45 who received an inactivated influenza vaccine. CDR3 region: CASSELGSGTYNEQFF. In nucleotides, the CDR3 is TGTGCCAGCAGTGAACTTGGTAGCGGGACCTACAATGAGCAGTTCTTC.